One and the same sample provided the 18 T cell receptor beta chains below, sequenced in a study of CD8+CD57+ T cells in acquired aplastic anemia (dated by TCRdb to 2016 to 2019). Sequencing was carried out with an Illumina HiSeq 2000. Genomic DNA was used as template for profiling of TCR beta VDJ combinations and CDR3 sequences. Through fastp at Q25 and MiXCR, TCRdb rebuilt clones from the public reads, retaining in-frame beta chains. Every entry covers one CDR3 protein and lists the most common genes and DNA from its rows. This sample gives about 190,000 distinct CDR3 sequences in total; less than 65% of them show up just once. Of the sample, around a sixth is held by the ten largest clones. The material sequenced was sorted CD4+, CD8+, or CD8+CD57+ T cells (not recorded which) from PBMCs. These receptors originate from a human donor in good health, serving as a control.

The J gene is TRBJ2-7, the V gene TRBV19; possible D gene TRBD1, 6 bases. Between the trimmed V and J ends, which lost 4 bases and 6 bases, there was a span of 16 bases. The CDR3 spans 14 residues. Germline V CDR1 and CDR2: LNHDA, SQIVND (reference sequence). Here the CDR3 DNA reads TGTGCCAGTAGTACCGCCGGGACATATTCCGAGCAGTACTTC. It codes for CASSTAGTYSEQYF.

The chain joins TRBV11-3 to TRBJ2-3, with TRBD2 matching 10 bases. CDR3 length equals 16 residues. Germline V gene lookup returns CDR1 SGHNT and CDR2 YENEEA. The V segment lost 3 bases and the J segment 11 bases; nucleotides outside the gene matches: 14. The CDR3 sequence: CASSFRQVAGGNEQYF. In DNA form, the CDR3 reads TGTGCCAGCAGCTTCAGGCAAGTAGCGGGGGGCAATGAGCAGTATTTT. Full variable domain (outside the CDR3, taken from reference TRBV11-3 and TRBJ2-3): EAGVVQSPRYKIIEKKQPVAFWCNPISGHNTLYWYLQNLGQGPELLIRYENEEAVDDSQLPKDRFSAERLKGVDSTLKIQPAELGDSAVYLCASSFRQVAGGNEQYFGPGTRLTVL.

This chain uses TRBV19 with TRBJ1-2, with D unresolved. V was trimmed by 9 bases and J by 4 bases, leaving 18 bases between them. The CDR3 contains 14 residues. Per the germline V gene, CDR1 is LNHDA and CDR2 is SQIVND (reference sequence). The CDR3 sequence: CASHSWRDAYGYTF. The CDR3 nucleotides are TGTGCCAGCCACTCTTGGAGGGATGCCTATGGCTACACCTTC.

The V gene is TRBV5-1, the J gene TRBJ1-6; the match to TRBD1 covers 10 bases. Germline V gene lookup returns CDR1 SGHRS and CDR2 YFSETQ. The CDR3 covers 14 residues. The V segment lost 4 bases and the J segment 9 bases; nucleotides outside the gene matches: 4. The CDR3 here is CASSQGTGVSPLHF. The CDR3 DNA follows: TGCGCCAGCAGCCAGGGGACAGGGGTTTCACCCCTCCACTTT. The entire variable domain, with the rest obtained from reference TRBV5-1 and TRBJ1-6, is as follows: KAGVTQTPRYLIKTRGQQVTLSCSPISGHRSVSWYQQTPGQGLQFLFEYFSETQRNKGNFPGRFSGRQFSNSRSEMNVSTLELGDSALYLCASSQGTGVSPLHFGNGTRLTVT.

The CDR3 here is CASSLGLRGYSYEQYF. The CDR3 DNA reads TGTGCCAGCAGCTTAGGATTGCGGGGATACTCCTACGAGCAGTACTTC. The J gene is TRBJ2-7, the V gene TRBV7-9; tentatively, D is TRBD2 (6 bases). The CDR3 extends over 16 amino acids. Looked up from germline, CDR1 is SEHNR and CDR2 is FQNEAQ (reference sequence). Trimming cost V 1 base and J 0 bases, with 13 bases left between them.

This clonotype has ten or more counts. This sequence joins TRBV20-1 and TRBJ2-2; weak D call: TRBD2 (6 bases). This CDR3 contains 16 residues. Trimming took off 3 bases at V and 0 bases at J, with 14 bases between the two ends. Looked up from germline, CDR1 is DFQATT and CDR2 is SNEGSKA (reference sequence). The CDR3 region has the DNA TGCAGTGCTAGGGCGTGGCTAGCGCCGAACACCGGGGAGCTGTTTTTT. Translated, it gives CSARAWLAPNTGELFF.

This clonotype showed up just a few times. V is TRBV15 and J is TRBJ2-5; 8 bases map to TRBD1. The germline V gene has CDR1 LNHNV and CDR2 YYDKDF (reference sequence). The CDR3 loop spans 15 amino acids. V lost 5 bases, J lost 5 bases, and 10 bases stayed unmatched. The CDR3 coding sequence is TGTGCCACCAGCCTCGACAGGGGAGGTCGGGAGACCCAGTACTTC. Residues: CATSLDRGGRETQYF.

The chain recombines TRBV7-2 with TRBJ1-2; tentatively, D is TRBD1 (6 bases). The CDR3 contains 13 residues. Trimming pared 5 bases from V and 10 bases from J, leaving 17 bases between. Looked up from germline, CDR1 is SGHTA and CDR2 is FQGNSA. CDR3 residues: CASSNPGHLPYTF. The CDR3 coding sequence is TGTGCCAGCAGCAATCCGGGACACTTGCCCTACACCTTC.

The chain uses TRBV19 and TRBJ2-1; 9 bases fit TRBD2. CDR3 length: 19 residues. Unmatched junction bases numbered 20, after V lost 6 bases and J lost 5 bases. The germline CDR1 and CDR2 sequences are LNHDA and SQIVND (reference sequence). CDR3 DNA sequence: TGTGCCAGTAGCCCTCGTGGAACTAGCGGGCCGGAGCGAAACAATGAGCAGTTCTTC. Protein sequence: CASSPRGTSGPERNNEQFF.

The V call is TRBV5-8, the J call TRBJ2-3; TRBD2 matches at 10 bases. With V trimmed by 4 bases and J by 0 bases, 8 bases remained unmatched. The CDR3 spans 17 residues. Germline-derived CDR1 and CDR2 are SGHTS and YDEGEE. CDR3 DNA sequence: TGTGCCAGCAGCGGAGGAGCGGGGGGGCTTAGCACAGATACGCAGTATTTT. Its translation: CASSGGAGGLSTDTQYF.

To note about this clonotype: The junction departs from germline at one end; a sequencing error may be responsible. The chain recombines TRBV7-6 with TRBJ2-1, with 7 positions matching TRBD2. Germline values: CDR1 SGHVS, CDR2 FNYEAQ. This CDR3 is built from 15 residues. CDR3 in amino acids: CASSPKAGVYSEQFF. In DNA, the CDR3 is TGTGCCAGCAGCCCCAAGGCGGGGGTTTACAGTGAGCAGTTCTTC.

The gene calls are TRBV24-1 and TRBJ2-1; 8 bases align to TRBD2. CDR1 KGHDR and CDR2 SFDVKD come from the germline V gene. The CDR3 covers 16 residues. V trimming: 11 bases; J trimming: 1 base; junction bases outside the gene matches: 12. The CDR3 reads CASRGPAGVSYNEQFF. CDR3 bases: TGTGCCAGCAGAGGACCAGCGGGGGTATCCTACAATGAGCAGTTCTTC.

The chain carries TRBV27 and TRBJ1-6, with D hard to call. The CDR3 extends over 11 amino acids. The V end was cut by 4 bases, the J end by 17 bases, with 12 bases between. CDR1 is MNHEY and CDR2 is SMNVEV in the germline V gene (reference sequence). The CDR3 coding sequence is TGTGCCAGCAGTTCCGGGAGTGGTATCCACTTT. Amino acid sequence: CASSSGSGIHF.

The V call is TRBV25-1, the J call TRBJ2-4; D might be TRBD1 (6 bases). V gave up 2 bases and J gave up 4 bases, with 9 bases separating them. The germline CDR1 and CDR2 sequences are MGHDK and SYGVNS. The length of the CDR3 is 14 residues. CDR3: CASSEMGAKNIQYF. As DNA, the CDR3 is TGTGCCAGCAGTGAAATGGGGGCGAAAAACATTCAGTACTTC.

J is TRBJ1-2 and V is TRBV29-1; TRBD1 might be the D (5 bases). Germline assignment: CDR1 SQVTM and CDR2 ANQGSEA. This CDR3 contains 18 residues. V was clipped by 7 bases and J by 2 bases, with 29 bases between them. CDR3 DNA sequence: TGCAGCGCCGCGGGACTCCCACCGGTAGCACAGATCAACTATGGCTACACCTTC. This sequence encodes CSAAGLPPVAQINYGYTF. The full variable domain, rest sourced from reference TRBV29-1 and TRBJ1-2, is SAVISQKPSRDICQRGTSLTIQCQVDSQVTMMFWYRQQPGQSLTLIATANQGSEATYESGFVIDKFPISRPNLTFSTLTVSNMSPEDSSIYLCSAAGLPPVAQINYGYTFGSGTRLTVV.

The gene calls are TRBV7-9 and TRBJ2-3, with 10 bases matching TRBD2. There are 17 residues in the CDR3. The V and J ends lost 2 bases and 2 bases, in that order; junction bases with no gene match: 7. Germline values: CDR1 SEHNR, CDR2 FQNEAQ (reference sequence). CDR3 in DNA: TGTGCCAGCAGCTTAACTCAACTAGCGGGGCTCACAGATACGCAGTATTTT. This codes for CASSLTQLAGLTDTQYF.

Regarding this clonotype: A much more abundant neighbour one base away suggests this may be a read error. The chain uses TRBV5-4 and TRBJ1-2; no firm D call. The CDR3 spans 12 residues. Germline assignment: CDR1 SGHNT and CDR2 YYREEE (reference sequence). The CDR3 nucleotides are TGTGCCAGCAGCTTCAACAGCTATGGCTACGCCTTC. It encodes CASSFNSYGYAF.

This clonotype is a singleton in its sample. The chain links TRBV13 to TRBJ1-5, with 10 positions matching TRBD1. The CDR3 runs to 16 residues. J lost 0 bases, V lost 5 bases, and 4 bases had no gene match. In germline, CDR1 is PRHDT, CDR2 FYEKMQ (reference sequence). The CDR3 here is CASSLGQGYSNQPQHF. In DNA form, the CDR3 reads TGTGCCAGCAGCCTGGGACAGGGGTATAGCAATCAGCCCCAGCATTTT.